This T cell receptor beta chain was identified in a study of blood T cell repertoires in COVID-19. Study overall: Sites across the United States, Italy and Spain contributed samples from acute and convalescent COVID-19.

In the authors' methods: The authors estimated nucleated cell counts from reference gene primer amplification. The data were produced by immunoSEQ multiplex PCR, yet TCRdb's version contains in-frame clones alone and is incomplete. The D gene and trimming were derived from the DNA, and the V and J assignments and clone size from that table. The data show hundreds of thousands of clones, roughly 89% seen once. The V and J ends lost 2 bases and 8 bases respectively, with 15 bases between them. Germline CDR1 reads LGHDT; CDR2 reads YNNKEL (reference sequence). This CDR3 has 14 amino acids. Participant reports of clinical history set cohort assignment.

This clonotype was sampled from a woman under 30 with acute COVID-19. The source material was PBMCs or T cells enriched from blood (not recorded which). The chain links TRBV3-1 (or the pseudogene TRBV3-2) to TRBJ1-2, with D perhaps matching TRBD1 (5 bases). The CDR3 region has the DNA TGTGCCAGCAGCCAACTCAGGGCGGTGGGGGGCTACACCTTC. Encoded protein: CASSQLRAVGGYTF.